One sample yielded the 24 T cell receptor delta chains listed below, sequenced in a study of delta chains in infants with herpesvirus infections. TCR cDNA was made from PBMC RNA with gamma- and delta-chain-specific primers. TCRdb reprocessed the RT-PCR reads through CATT. The sample records around 3,300 delta-chain clones, 30% to 35% being singletons. Sequencing was performed on peripheral blood, taken at time point 3 of longitudinal follow-up. The origin of the receptors is a human donor who was a Ugandan infant, either HIV-exposed or HIV-unexposed (not recorded which).

The sample holds a few counts of this clone. Other DNA sequences in this sample translate to the same CDR3. The genes are TRDV2 and TRDJ3; 8 nucleotides align to TRDD3. CDR3 size: 19 residues. The J segment lost 0 bases and the V segment lost 0 bases, leaving 6 bases of the junction unmatched. Per the germline V gene, CDR1 is GEAIGNYY and CDR2 is EKD. As DNA, the CDR3 is TGTGCCTGTGACACCTGGGGGATTCGAAGCTCCTGGGACACCCGACAGATGTTTTTC. It specifies CACDTWGIRSSWDTRQMFF.

The rearrangement uses TRAV38-2/DV8 and TRDJ1, with 12 bases aligning to TRDD3. Germline V CDR1 and CDR2: TSESDYY, QEAYKQQN. The CDR3 contains 18 residues. V dropped 9 bases and J dropped 0; count of bases not matched to a gene: 15. The CDR3, as DNA: TGTGCTTGGCCCGTGCTTGGGCCTGGGGGATACGACACCGATAAACTCATCTTT. Translation gives CAWPVLGPGGYDTDKLIF.

V usage is TRDV1 and J usage is TRDJ1, with D possibly TRDD2 on 6 matching bases. The CDR3 sequence is 20 residues long. Germline assignment: CDR1 TSWWSYY and CDR2 QGS. Trimming took off 6 bases at V and 0 bases at J, with 29 bases between the two ends. The CDR3 DNA follows: TGTGCTCTTGGTTCCGTCTTCCTCCGCATCTCGACGAAGTACACCGATAAACTCATCTTT. Amino acid sequence: CALGSVFLRISTKYTDKLIF.

This clone has only a few counts. V gene TRDV2 combines with J gene TRDJ1, with 9 bases aligning to TRDD3. After removal of 3 bases from V and 7 bases from J, the junction contained 8 bases not matched to a gene. The CDR3 length is 14 residues. CDR1 is GEAIGNYY, CDR2 EKD, per germline. The CDR3 loop is CACDSLLGDRKLIF. The CDR3, as DNA: TGTGCCTGTGACTCCCTACTGGGGGACCGTAAACTCATCTTT.

By its share, this clone is large. This rearrangement joins TRDV1 to TRDJ1, with a possible D match to TRDD3 (5 bases). This CDR3 is built from 22 residues. Trimming cost V 3 bases and J 4 bases, with 36 bases left between them. Germline CDR1 TSWWSYY, CDR2 QGS. CDR3 sequence reads: CALGDQFWDSFGVTGTGDKLIF. The CDR3 nucleotides read TGTGCTCTTGGGGACCAGTTTTGGGATTCGTTCGGGGTTACCGGTACGGGCGATAAACTCATCTTT.

This chain joins TRDV2 and TRDJ3; TRDD3 matches 11 bases. CDR1 is GEAIGNYY and CDR2 is EKD in the germline V gene. The CDR3 spans 19 residues. V was pared by 3 bases and J by 0 bases, with 6 bases of the junction left unmatched. CDR3 residues: CACDVLGDIGSWDTRQMFF. Here the CDR3 DNA reads TGTGCCTGTGACGTACTGGGGGATATAGGCTCCTGGGACACCCGACAGATGTTTTTC.

This chain uses TRDV1 with TRDJ1, with 13 bases that match TRDD3. This CDR3 comprises 20 residues. Germline-derived CDR1 and CDR2 are TSWWSYY and QGS. Unmatched junction bases numbered 14, after V lost 1 base and J lost 3 bases. This CDR3 is CALGEQPPELGDTSPDKLIF. The CDR3 DNA is TGTGCTCTTGGGGAACAACCTCCCGAACTGGGGGATACGAGTCCCGATAAACTCATCTTT.

In its sample, this clone was seen a few times. This chain joins TRDV1 and TRDJ1, with TRDD3 matching 7 bases. Germline V CDR1 and CDR2: TSWWSYY, QGS. Trimming cost V 0 bases and J 0 bases; bases outside gene matches: 19. The CDR3 consists of 21 residues. This CDR3 reads CALGELGLMLGALPYTDKLIF. The CDR3 region has the DNA TGTGCTCTTGGGGAACTCGGCCTAATGCTGGGGGCCCTCCCGTACACCGATAAACTCATCTTT.

The V call is TRDV1, the J call TRDJ1; 10 nucleotides align to TRDD3. Germline V gene lookup returns CDR1 TSWWSYY and CDR2 QGS. Trimming took 0 bases from V and 4 from J; bases not matched to a gene: 20. The CDR3 consists of 21 residues. CDR3 coding DNA: TGTGCTCTTGGGGAACTATCCATTCATTCCCCCCTGGGGGATAAGGGCGATAAACTCATCTTT. This sequence encodes CALGELSIHSPLGDKGDKLIF.

The genes are TRDV2 and TRDJ2, with 9 nucleotides matching TRDD3. Trimming at V came to 2 bases and at J to 6 bases, leaving 3 bases not matched to a gene. Germline V lookup: CDR1 GEAIGNYY, CDR2 EKD. This CDR3 has 14 amino acids. DNA for the CDR3: TGTGCCTGTGACATACTGGGGGACTCAGCACAACTCTTCTTT. It is translated as CACDILGDSAQLFF.

By frequency in the sample, this clone is large. This sequence joins TRDV2 and TRDJ2; TRDD3 agrees at 12 bases. CDR1 is GEAIGNYY and CDR2 is EKD in the germline V gene. This CDR3 has 15 amino acids. J was trimmed by 4 bases and V by 3 bases; bases with no gene match: 2. CDR3 in DNA: TGTGCCTGTGACCTACTGGGGGATACGACAGCACAACTCTTCTTT. Its translation is CACDLLGDTTAQLFF.

The chain links TRDV3 to TRDJ1, with a possible D match to TRDD3 (5 bases). V shed 1 base and J shed 4 bases, with 16 bases lying between them. There are 14 residues in the CDR3. The germline V gene encodes CDR1 TVYSNPD and CDR2 GDNSRS (reference sequence). The chain's CDR3 is CAFTPWETDDKLIF. The DNA of the CDR3 is TGTGCCTTTACTCCCTGGGAGACCGACGATAAACTCATCTTT. The whole variable domain, remainder taken from reference TRDV3 and TRDJ1, is CDKVTQSSPDQTVASGSEVVLLCTYDTVYSNPDLFWYRIRPDYSFQFVFYGDNSRSEGADFTQGRFSVKHILTQKAFHLVISPVRTEDSATYYCAFTPWETDDKLIFGKGTRVTVEP.

This chain links TRDV1 with TRDJ1, with a weak D call TRDD2 (6 bases). Trimming left V 3 bases short and J 0 bases short, with 17 bases between. Germline CDR1 reads TSWWSYY; CDR2 reads QGS. CDR3 length equals 17 residues. The CDR3 region is CALGDSLPVPYTDKLIF. CDR3 DNA sequence: TGTGCTCTTGGGGATTCTCTTCCTGTTCCGTACACCGATAAACTCATCTTT.

About this clone: A much bigger clone sits one base away, suggesting this may be a read error. The rearrangement links TRDV1 to TRDJ1; TRDD3 matches 7 bases. This CDR3 region has 15 residues. Germline values: CDR1 TSWWSYY, CDR2 QGS. For the CDR3, the DNA is TGTGCTCTGCATTGGGGGACCCCTTACACCAATAAACTCATCTTT. Translation gives CALHWGTPYTNKLIF.

The V and J genes are TRDV3 and TRDJ1, with D perhaps matching TRDD3 (5 bases). Trimming shortened V by 1 base and J by 0 bases, and 15 bases separated the two germline ends. This CDR3 region has 15 residues. Germline V CDR1 and CDR2: TVYSNPD, GDNSRS (reference sequence). CDR3 sequence reads: CAFKAIRTYTDKLIF. CDR3 bases: TGTGCCTTTAAGGCAATACGAACCTACACCGATAAACTCATCTTT.

A remark on this clone: A far larger clone is one base from this, pointing to a likely read error. This sample includes further DNA sequences coding for the same CDR3. The chain employs TRDV2 and TRDJ1; the D gene is possibly TRDD3 (6 bases). The CDR3 runs to 13 residues. V shed 1 base and J shed 2 bases, with 7 bases lying between them. From germline, CDR1 is GEAIGNYY and CDR2 EKD. CDR3 loop: CACDTWGTDKLIF. CDR3 nucleotide sequence: TGTGCCTGTGACACGTGGGGGACCGATAAACTCATCTTT.

The chain is built from TRDV1 and TRDJ1; TRDD3 agrees at 13 bases. Germline V gene data show CDR1 as TSWWSYY and CDR2 as QGS. This CDR3 is 18 amino acids long. V trimming: 2 bases; J trimming: 3 bases; junction bases outside the gene matches: 9. The CDR3 here is CALGEFLDWGIRPDKLIF. The CDR3 bases are TGTGCTCTTGGGGAATTCCTCGACTGGGGGATACGGCCCGATAAACTCATCTTT.

V is TRDV2 and J is TRDJ3; 10 bases match TRDD3. CDR1 and CDR2 from the germline V gene are GEAIGNYY and EKD. J gave up 0 bases and V 0 bases, and 4 bases lay outside the gene matches. CDR3 size: 19 residues. CDR3 sequence (DNA): TGTGCCTGTGACACCGCGGCTGGGGGATACTCCTGGGACACCCGACAGATGTTTTTC. As protein: CACDTAAGGYSWDTRQMFF.

In this sample, this clone turned up a few times. The chain couples TRDV2 to TRDJ3; 12 bases agree with TRDD3. The CDR3 covers 20 residues. The V gene end was trimmed by 0 bases and the J gene end by 0 bases; junction bases not matched to a gene: 5. In germline, CDR1 is GEAIGNYY, CDR2 EKD. The CDR3 region is CACDTGNWGILSWDTRQMFF. Here the CDR3 DNA reads TGTGCCTGTGACACCGGGAACTGGGGGATACTCTCCTGGGACACCCGACAGATGTTTTTC.

V usage is TRDV1 and J usage is TRDJ1; 9 positions match TRDD2. CDR3 length: 18 amino acids. CDR1 is TSWWSYY, CDR2 QGS, per germline. V shed 5 bases and J 0 bases; nucleotides not matched to a gene: 13. The CDR3 coding sequence is TGTGCTCTTGGGACCTTCCTACGTAAGATACCCAACACCGATAAACTCATCTTT. This codes for CALGTFLRKIPNTDKLIF.

This clone was seen a handful of times. The DNA is left out, because the CDR3 cannot be placed on it with certainty; the CDR3 is given as TCRdb lists it. The chain uses TRDV2 and TRDJ3; the tabulated D call, TRDD3, remains unverified against the DNA. The CDR3 spans 18 residues, counting both ends. The germline V gene has CDR1 GEAIGNYY and CDR2 EKD. The CDR3 region is CACSLLGDSSWDTRQMFF.

The chain links TRDV1 to TRDJ1; 9 bases agree with TRDD3. The junction had 27 bases not matched to a gene; V was cut back by 4 bases and J by 0 bases. This CDR3 is built from 23 residues. Germline CDR1 TSWWSYY, CDR2 QGS. The CDR3 nucleotides read TGTGCTCTTGGGGCCTCCTGTTGGGTCCCCTACCGGGGATACGGGGAGTACACCGATAAACTCATCTTT. Translating it yields CALGASCWVPYRGYGEYTDKLIF.

The rearrangement joins TRDV1 to TRDJ1; 9 nucleotides line up with TRDD2. CDR1 and CDR2 from the germline V gene are TSWWSYY and QGS. Unmatched junction bases numbered 7, after V lost 0 bases and J lost 5 bases. The CDR3 extends over 16 amino acids. In DNA form, the CDR3 reads TGTGCTCTTGGGGAACTCCTTCCTACTGCCCAGGATAAACTCATCTTT. Residues: CALGELLPTAQDKLIF.

This clone was counted once. This may be a read error, as it is one base from a much larger clone. The same CDR3 can be traced to other DNA sequences in this sample. The rearrangement links TRDV1 to TRDJ1; 7 bases fit TRDD3. The junction had 20 bases not matched to a gene; V was cut back by 1 base and J by 0 bases. The CDR3 totals 21 residues. CDR1 is TSWWSYY, CDR2 QGS, per germline. The CDR3 DNA reads as TGTGCTCTTGGGGAACCCGACGGGACGGTACTGGGGATCGAGTACACCGATAAACTCATCTTT. The encoded protein is CALGEPDGTVLGIEYTDKLIF.